This TCR beta chain was sequenced for a study of cytomegalovirus exposure and HLA in healthy donors. Study-level results: As was reported, the HLA-A and HLA-B alleles of most subjects were accurately predicted from TCR beta sequences.

Trimming shortened V by 5 bases and J by 1 base, and 11 bases separated the two germline ends. Germline values: CDR1 SEHNR, CDR2 FQNEAQ (reference sequence). CDR3 length: 14 amino acids. Comment on this clone: Its antigen is undetermined.

The PCR made use of 60 Vbeta and 13 Jbeta primers. Assay used: immunoSEQ multiplex PCR; TCRdb lists only in-frame clones, some missing. Of 130,000 or so clones listed, roughly 9% are singletons. The J gene is TRBJ1-1, the V gene TRBV7-9; no clear D. The source is a woman between 40 and 55 years old in good health and CMV-seropositive. The sample taken for sequencing was PBMCs. In DNA form, the CDR3 reads TGTGCCAGCAGCGCGGCCGGGAAGAACACTGAAGCTTTCTTT. The encoded protein is CASSAAGKNTEAFF.